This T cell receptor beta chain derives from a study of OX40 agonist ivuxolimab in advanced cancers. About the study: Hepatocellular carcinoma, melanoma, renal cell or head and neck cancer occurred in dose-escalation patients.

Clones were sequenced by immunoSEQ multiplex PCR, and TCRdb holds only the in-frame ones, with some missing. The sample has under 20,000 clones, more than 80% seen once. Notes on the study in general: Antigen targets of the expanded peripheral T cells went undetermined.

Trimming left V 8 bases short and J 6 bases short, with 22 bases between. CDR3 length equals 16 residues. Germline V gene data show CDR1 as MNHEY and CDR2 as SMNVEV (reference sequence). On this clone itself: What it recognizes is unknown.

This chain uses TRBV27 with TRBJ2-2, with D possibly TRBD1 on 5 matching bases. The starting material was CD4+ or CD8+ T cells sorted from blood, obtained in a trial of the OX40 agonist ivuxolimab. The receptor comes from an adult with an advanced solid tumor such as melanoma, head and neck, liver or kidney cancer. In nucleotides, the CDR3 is TGTGCCAGCTTTAGGGGATCGCGCGGAGTCGCCGGGGAGCTGTTTTTT. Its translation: CASFRGSRGVAGELFF.